The clone carrying this TCR beta chain was recorded only once. Other DNA sequences from this sample encode an identical CDR3 as well. This sample was taken from a study of shared clonotypes between healthy human individuals. Whole-study context: Donor composition was a couple of women and a few men, aged 18 to 49.

The V and J ends lost 2 bases and 2 bases respectively, with 2 bases between them. Germline V gives CDR1 SGDLS, CDR2 YYNGEE. This CDR3 contains 13 residues. Replicate PCRs run on unsorted PBMC used roughly 0.3 ug DNA, which was around 30,000 T cell genomes. Libraries were prepared by immunoSEQ multiplex PCR; TCRdb keeps only in-frame clonotypes and omits some of them. The table has roughly 500,000 clones, more than 75% seen once. The rearrangement joins TRBV9 to TRBJ2-6, with unresolved D. This clonotype was obtained from a woman aged 40 to 50 in good health. Some clones in this sample may be carry-over from other donors' samples. Sequencing was carried out using PBMCs. The DNA of the CDR3 is TGTGCCAGCAGCGTCGCTGGGGCCAACGTCCTGACTTTC. This gives the protein CASSVAGANVLTF. Drawing the rest from reference TRBV9 and TRBJ2-6, the complete variable domain is DSGVTQTPKHLITATGQRVTLRCSPRSGDLSVYWYQQSLDQGLQFLIQYYNGEERAKGNILERFSAQQFPDLHSELNLSSLELGDSALYFCASSVAGANVLTFGAGSRLTVL.